This T cell receptor beta chain appears in the sequencing data of a study of blood T cells in healthy people across ages. Sample-barcoded 5' priming and a J-beta primer mix drove a second PCR of about 7 to 12 cycles. TCRdb analysed the 5' RACE reads with MiXCR anew, one entry per CDR3 protein. The sample holds some 890,000 distinct CDR3 sequences, about 28% seen once. This clonotype was seen ten or more times. The length of the CDR3 is 15 residues. Germline V gene sequence: CDR1 SGHRS, CDR2 YFSETQ. V lost 4 bases and J lost 2, with 16 bases in between. This same sample was also part of a study on T cells of mothers and their children. In that study: In both related and unrelated pairs, TCR recombination output is shaped similarly by thymic selection. When mothers and children were related, their normalized repertoire overlap, which was always slightly higher, did not differ significantly from that of unrelated pairs.

The chain employs TRBV5-1 and TRBJ2-7, with a weak D call TRBD1 (6 bases). The receptor comes from a woman in her forties in good health. Sequenced material: blood. The CDR3 loop reads CASSLQTGSTYEQYF. The CDR3 DNA sequence: TGCGCCAGCAGCCTGCAGACAGGATCGACCTACGAGCAGTACTTC.